This T cell receptor (beta chain) was found in a study of vaccination and CD4 T cells after COVID-19. Study in general: Post-vaccination specimens were collected at a median of about 68 days following dose two (range 14 to 241).

Points on this clonotype: Its antigen is undetermined.

The sample's treatment: roughly nine-day PBMC culture with coronavirus spike peptide pools or control peptides (ViraFEST assay). An unexposed donor provided the CD4+ T cells, which were collected before the COVID-19 pandemic (2011-2018). It was with 9 to 10 IU/ml IL-2 and roughly 9.5 ug/ml peptide pools that 2.2 million or so PBMCs per well were cultured. Germline V gene sequence: CDR1 SGHNT, CDR2 YYREEE (reference sequence). Trimming left V 6 bases short and J 9 bases short, with 20 bases between. The CDR3 consists of 14 residues. Sequencing of cultured CD4+ T cell DNA used the Oncomine TCR Beta short-read assay. Extraction of genomic DNA was performed on cultured CD4+ T cells. TCRdb redid the calling of the PCR reads with MiXCR, one entry per CDR3 protein. The repertoire holds several thousand distinct CDR3 sequences, with roughly 30% as singletons.

This sequence was found in a human donor in good health. J is TRBJ2-3 and V is TRBV5-4, with D perhaps given as TRBD1 or TRBD2 (6 bases each). Material for sequencing was CD4+ T cells from blood, cultured in vitro. CDR3 DNA sequence: TGTGCCAGCACCCCCTCCGGGGGCGGGCGAACGCAGTATTTT. It specifies CASTPSGGGRTQYF. Full variable domain (outside the CDR3, taken from reference TRBV5-4 and TRBJ2-3): ETGVTQSPTHLIKTRGQQVTLRCSSQSGHNTVSWYQQALGQGPQFIFQYYREEENGRGNFPPRFSGLQFPNYSSELNVNALELDDSALYLCASTPSGGGRTQYFGPGTRLTVL.